The T cell receptor (beta chain) described here comes from a study of control samples from healthy donors and cancer patients. The CDR3 contains 15 residues. Trimming pared 1 base from V and 5 bases from J, leaving 14 bases between. Germline lookup yields CDR1 LNHDA and CDR2 SQIVND (reference sequence). Measured with immunoSEQ multiplex PCR; TCRdb has only the in-frame clones, and not every one. This sample contains roughly 200,000 clones. This clonotype was sampled from a woman aged 30 to 39 in good health. The chain uses TRBV19 and TRBJ1-2; no clear D. Sequencing was performed on blood. CDR3 DNA sequence: TGTGCCAGTAGTATAGTAGTCGCAGAGCCTTATGGCTACACCTTC. Protein sequence: CASSIVVAEPYGYTF.